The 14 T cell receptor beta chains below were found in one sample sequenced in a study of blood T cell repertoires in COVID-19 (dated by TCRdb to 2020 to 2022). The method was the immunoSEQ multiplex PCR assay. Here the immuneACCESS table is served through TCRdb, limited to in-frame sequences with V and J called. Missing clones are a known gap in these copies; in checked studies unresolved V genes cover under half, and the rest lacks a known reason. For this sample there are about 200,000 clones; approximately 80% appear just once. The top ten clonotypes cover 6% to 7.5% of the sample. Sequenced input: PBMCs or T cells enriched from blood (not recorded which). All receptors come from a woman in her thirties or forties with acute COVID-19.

The DNA for the CDR3 is TGTGCCAGCAGTTTATCCTGGACATATAGCAATCAGCCCCAGCATTTT. Protein: CASSLSWTYSNQPQHF. V gene TRBV28 combines with J gene TRBJ1-5; TRBD1 is a possible D gene (5 bases). Germline CDR1 MDHEN, CDR2 SYDVKM. Trimming pared 1 base from V and 0 bases from J, leaving 10 bases between. There are 16 residues in the CDR3.

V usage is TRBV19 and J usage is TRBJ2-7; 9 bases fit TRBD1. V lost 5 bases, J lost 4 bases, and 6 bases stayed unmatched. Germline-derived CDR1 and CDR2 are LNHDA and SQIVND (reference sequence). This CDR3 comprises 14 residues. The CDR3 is CASSDGTGIYEQYF. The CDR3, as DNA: TGTGCCAGTAGTGACGGGACAGGGATATACGAGCAGTACTTC.

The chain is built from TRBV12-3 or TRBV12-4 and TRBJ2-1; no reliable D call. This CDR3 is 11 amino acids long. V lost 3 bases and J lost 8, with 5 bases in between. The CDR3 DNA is TGTGCCAGCAGTTTCTATGATGAGCAGTTCTTC. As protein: CASSFYDEQFF.

DNA for the CDR3: TGTGCCAGCAGTTACCAACAGGGAAACACTGAAGCTTTCTTT. Translation: CASSYQQGNTEAFF. The chain combines TRBV6-2 or TRBV6-3 with TRBJ1-1, with D maybe TRBD1 (6 bases). V was clipped by 2 bases and J by 2 bases, with 9 bases between them. CDR1 MNHEY and CDR2 SVGEGT come from the germline V gene. The CDR3 has 14 amino acids.

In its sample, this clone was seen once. The CDR3 reads CASKPDRGAEAFF. The CDR3 DNA reads TGTGCCAGCAAGCCCGACAGGGGCGCTGAAGCTTTCTTT. The chain links TRBV12-3 or TRBV12-4 to TRBJ1-1, with 8 nucleotides matching TRBD1. The V and J ends lost 7 bases and 6 bases, in that order; junction bases with no gene match: 7. This CDR3 comprises 13 residues.

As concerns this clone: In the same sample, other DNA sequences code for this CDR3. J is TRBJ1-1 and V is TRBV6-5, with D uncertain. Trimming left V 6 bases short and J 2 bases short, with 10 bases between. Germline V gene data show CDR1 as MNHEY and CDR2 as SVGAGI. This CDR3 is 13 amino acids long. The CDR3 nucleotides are TGTGCCAGCAGGCGCGGGGTCAACACTGAAGCTTTCTTT. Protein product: CASRRGVNTEAFF.

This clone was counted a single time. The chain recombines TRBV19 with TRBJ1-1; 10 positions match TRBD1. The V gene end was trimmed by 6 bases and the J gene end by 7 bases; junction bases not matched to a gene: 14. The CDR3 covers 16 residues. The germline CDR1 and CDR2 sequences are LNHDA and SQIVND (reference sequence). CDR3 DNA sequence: TGTGCCAGTAGGAAACCGGGACAGGGGCGAGGGGGTGAAGCTTTCTTT. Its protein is CASRKPGQGRGGEAFF.

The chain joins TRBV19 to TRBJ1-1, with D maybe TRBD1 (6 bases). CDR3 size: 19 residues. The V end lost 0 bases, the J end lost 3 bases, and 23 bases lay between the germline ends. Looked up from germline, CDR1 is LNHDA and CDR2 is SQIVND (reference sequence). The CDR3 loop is CASSIDPLLGPGADTEAFF. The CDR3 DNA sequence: TGTGCCAGTAGTATAGACCCCCTTTTGGGACCAGGGGCTGACACTGAAGCTTTCTTT.

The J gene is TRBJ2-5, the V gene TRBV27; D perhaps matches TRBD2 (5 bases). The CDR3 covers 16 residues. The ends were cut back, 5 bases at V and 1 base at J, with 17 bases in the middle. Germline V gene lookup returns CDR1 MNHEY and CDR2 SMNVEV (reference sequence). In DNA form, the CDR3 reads TGTGCCAGCAGTCCCCGGGTTAGCGACTTCCAAGAGACCCAGTACTTC. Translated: CASSPRVSDFQETQYF.

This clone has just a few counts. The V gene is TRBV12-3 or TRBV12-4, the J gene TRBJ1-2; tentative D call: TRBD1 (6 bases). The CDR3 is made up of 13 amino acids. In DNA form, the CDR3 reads TGTGCAGGAAGCGCGTACAGGGCAAGTGGCTACACCTTC. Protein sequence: CAGSAYRASGYTF.

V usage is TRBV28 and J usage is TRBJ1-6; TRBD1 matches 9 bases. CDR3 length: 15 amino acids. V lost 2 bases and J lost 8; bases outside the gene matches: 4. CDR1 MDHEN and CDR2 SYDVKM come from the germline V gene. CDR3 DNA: TGTGCCAGCAGTTTAGCGGGACAGGGATATTCACCCCTCCACTTT. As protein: CASSLAGQGYSPLHF.

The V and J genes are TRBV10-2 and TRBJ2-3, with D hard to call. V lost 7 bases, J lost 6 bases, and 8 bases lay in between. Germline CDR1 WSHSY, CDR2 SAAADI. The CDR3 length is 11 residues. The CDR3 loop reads CASTQKDTQYF. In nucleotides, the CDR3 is TGCGCCAGCACCCAGAAGGATACGCAGTATTTT.

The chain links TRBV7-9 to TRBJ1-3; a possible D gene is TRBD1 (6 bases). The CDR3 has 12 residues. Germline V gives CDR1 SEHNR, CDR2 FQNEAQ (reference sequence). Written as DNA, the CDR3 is TGTAGGTCAGGGGAATCTGGAAACACCATATATTTT. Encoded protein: CRSGESGNTIYF.

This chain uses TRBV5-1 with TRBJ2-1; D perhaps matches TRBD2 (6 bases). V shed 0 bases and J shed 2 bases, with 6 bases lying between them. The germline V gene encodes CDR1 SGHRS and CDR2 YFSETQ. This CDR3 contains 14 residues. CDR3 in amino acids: CASSLAGAYNEQFF. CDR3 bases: TGCGCCAGCAGCTTGGCGGGGGCCTACAATGAGCAGTTCTTC.